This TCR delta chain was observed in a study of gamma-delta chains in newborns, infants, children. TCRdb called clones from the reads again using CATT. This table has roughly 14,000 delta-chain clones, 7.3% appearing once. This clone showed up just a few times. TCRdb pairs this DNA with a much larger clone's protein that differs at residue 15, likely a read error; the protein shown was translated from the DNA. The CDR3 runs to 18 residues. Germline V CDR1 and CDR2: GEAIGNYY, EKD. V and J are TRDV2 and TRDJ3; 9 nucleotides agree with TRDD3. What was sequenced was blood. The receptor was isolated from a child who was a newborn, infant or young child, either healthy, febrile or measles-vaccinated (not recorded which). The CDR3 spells CACDTGGYSSWDTRRMFF. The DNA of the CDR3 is TGTGCCTGTGACACCGGGGGATACAGCTCCTGGGACACCCGACGGATGTTTTTC.